A selection of T cell receptor beta chains follows, all from one sample in a study of blood T cell repertoires in COVID-19. Sequencing used immunoSEQ multiplex PCR; TCRdb keeps in-frame clones, though not all of them. Counted here are fewer than 90,000 clones, around three quarters occurring once; the ten biggest clones make up 15% to 20%. Sequenced: peripheral blood. These receptors originate from a woman older than 75 with acute or convalescent COVID-19. The CDR3 runs from the conserved cysteine through the conserved F or W. The D gene is left open where the match is weak. A row's size may be missing; if present it is once, few, many or a size class.

TRBV6-1	TRBD1	TRBJ2-5	.	CASSEARGQGATQYF	TGTGCCAGCAGTGAAGCGAGGGGACAGGGCGCGACCCAGTACTTC
TRBV2	TRBD1	TRBJ2-7	once	CASSRDRVYEQYF	TGTGCCAGCAGCCGGGACAGGGTTTACGAGCAGTACTTC
TRBV3-1/TRBV3-2	.	TRBJ1-2	.	CASTGAQNYGYTF	TGTGCCAGTACAGGAGCCCAAAACTATGGCTACACCTTC
TRBV20-1	TRBD1	TRBJ2-4	.	CSAGGTAAKNIQYF	TGCAGTGCTGGTGGGACAGCGGCCAAAAACATTCAGTACTTC
TRBV7-9	.	TRBJ1-1	.	CASSLRGAEAFF	TGTGCCAGCAGCTTACGAGGCGCTGAAGCTTTCTTT
TRBV23-1	TRBD2	TRBJ2-2	many	CASTPDGLAGSTGELFF	TGCGCCAGCACCCCAGACGGGCTAGCGGGGTCTACCGGGGAGCTGTTTTTT
TRBV5-4	TRBD2	TRBJ2-2	.	CASSKTSGRGTGELFF	TGTGCCAGCAGCAAGACTAGCGGCCGCGGCACCGGGGAGCTGTTTTTT
TRBV18	.	TRBJ1-5	.	CASSPASPNQPQHF	TGTGCCAGCTCACCAGCGTCTCCTAATCAGCCCCAGCATTTT
TRBV7-2	TRBD1	TRBJ1-6	.	CASSLVPGTAPNSPLHF	TGTGCCAGCAGCTTAGTACCGGGGACAGCCCCAAATTCACCCCTCCACTTT
TRBV13	.	TRBJ2-1	.	CASSSSGRGLYEQFF	TGTGCCAGCAGCTCCAGCGGACGGGGGTTGTATGAGCAGTTCTTC
TRBV19	TRBD1	TRBJ1-5	.	CASSGTGLSNQPQHF	TGTGCCAGTAGTGGGACAGGGTTAAGCAATCAGCCCCAGCATTTT
TRBV5-1	.	TRBJ1-4	once	CASSLGSTATNEKLFF	TGCGCCAGCAGCTTGGGATCGACTGCAACTAATGAAAAACTGTTTTTT
TRBV3-1/TRBV3-2	TRBD2	TRBJ2-3	.	CASSHQGLALTDTQYF	TGTGCCAGCAGCCACCAGGGACTAGCCCTCACAGATACGCAGTATTTT
TRBV19	.	TRBJ2-7	.	CASSILANYEQYF	TGTGCCAGTAGTATACTAGCGAACTACGAGCAGTACTTC
TRBV4-1	.	TRBJ2-2	few	CASSQDQGRELFF	TGCGCCAGCAGCCAAGACCAGGGAAGGGAGCTGTTTTTT
TRBV12-3/TRBV12-4	.	TRBJ1-1	.	CASSMSTEAFF	TGTGCCAGCAGCATGTCCACTGAAGCTTTCTTT
TRBV12-3/TRBV12-4	.	TRBJ1-1	few	CASREMNTEAFF	TGTGCCAGCAGGGAGATGAACACTGAAGCTTTCTTT
TRBV6-5	TRBD2	TRBJ2-7	.	CASGEGGTRSYEQYF	TGTGCCAGCGGGGAGGGCGGGACTAGGTCCTACGAGCAGTACTTC
TRBV7-2	TRBD1	TRBJ2-3	.	CASSSWDRGFDTQYF	TGTGCCAGCAGCTCATGGGACAGGGGGTTTGATACGCAGTATTTT
TRBV5-8	.	TRBJ1-5	.	CASSLTYGSYNQPQHF	TGTGCCAGCAGCTTGACCTACGGGTCATACAATCAGCCCCAGCATTTT
TRBV3-1/TRBV3-2	TRBD1	TRBJ1-6	.	CASSPKLTGGNSPLHF	TGTGCCAGCAGCCCTAAACTTACAGGGGGGAATTCACCCCTCCACTTT
TRBV29-1	.	TRBJ2-7	many	CSVVGVLINEQYF	TGCAGCGTTGTCGGGGTACTGATAAACGAGCAGTACTTC
TRBV5-1	.	TRBJ2-1	.	CASSSGGTAVYNEQFF	TGCGCCAGCAGCTCGGGGGGGACAGCCGTCTACAATGAGCAGTTCTTC
TRBV7-2	TRBD2	TRBJ2-1	once	CASSLARFGLADEQFF	TGTGCCAGCAGCTTAGCGAGGTTCGGACTAGCGGATGAGCAGTTCTTC
TRBV6-5	TRBD1	TRBJ1-4	.	CASQRTGRWEKLFF	TGTGCCAGCCAGAGGACAGGGCGTTGGGAAAAACTGTTTTTT
TRBV19	.	TRBJ1-4	.	CASSIWDTGLGEKLFF	TGTGCCAGTAGTATCTGGGACACCGGTTTAGGGGAAAAACTGTTTTTT
TRBV5-6	TRBD1	TRBJ2-1	.	CASGTGANEQFF	TGTGCCAGCGGGACAGGGGCGAATGAGCAGTTCTTC
TRBV2	.	TRBJ2-3	.	CASSDQGRTDTQYF	TGTGCCAGCAGTGACCAGGGCCGAACAGATACGCAGTATTTT
TRBV7-8	TRBD1	TRBJ1-1	.	CASSLTGADTEAFF	TGTGCCAGCAGTCTGACAGGGGCCGACACTGAAGCTTTCTTT
TRBV6-5	TRBD1	TRBJ2-7	.	CASSHGQAPYEQYF	TGTGCCAGCAGCCACGGACAGGCCCCCTACGAGCAGTACTTC
TRBV14	.	TRBJ2-2	.	CASSLERVAGELFF	TGTGCCAGCAGTCTGGAGAGGGTCGCCGGGGAGCTGTTTTTT
TRBV24-1	.	TRBJ1-2	.	CATSPDSISFGYTF	TGTGCCACCAGCCCCGACAGTATATCCTTTGGCTACACCTTC
TRBV19	.	TRBJ1-2	.	CASSIVFGYGYTF	TGTGCCAGTAGTATAGTGTTCGGCTATGGCTACACCTTC
TRBV7-2	TRBD1	TRBJ2-3	once	CASSLGGQGSTDTQYF	TGTGCCAGCAGCTTAGGGGGACAGGGGTCCACAGATACGCAGTATTTT
TRBV15	TRBD1	TRBJ2-5	.	CATSSDRVRGVETQYF	TGTGCCACCAGCAGCGACAGGGTGAGGGGCGTAGAGACCCAGTACTTC
TRBV27	TRBD1	TRBJ2-7	.	CASSLKSPIGTGTTYEQYF	TGTGCCAGCAGTTTAAAAAGCCCCATTGGGACAGGGACCACCTACGAGCAGTACTTC
TRBV18	.	TRBJ1-4	.	CASSPRWGQREKLFF	TGTGCCAGCTCACCAAGGTGGGGGCAGAGGGAAAAACTGTTTTTT
TRBV3-1/TRBV3-2	TRBD1	TRBJ1-5	once	CASSQVWGQGVFF	TGTGCCAGCAGCCAAGTTTGGGGACAGGGGGTCTTTTTT
TRBV5-5	TRBD2	TRBJ2-3	.	CASSLRSSGGLSTDTQYF	TGTGCCAGCAGCTTGCGGTCTAGCGGGGGCCTTAGCACAGATACGCAGTATTTT
TRBV5-1	TRBD2	TRBJ2-7	.	CASSLGLAGTYEQYF	TGCGCCAGCAGCTTGGGACTAGCGGGTACCTACGAGCAGTACTTC
TRBV7-9	TRBD1	TRBJ1-5	.	CASSFQGGGNQPQHF	TGTGCCAGCAGCTTTCAAGGGGGCGGCAATCAGCCCCAGCATTTT
TRBV7-2	.	TRBJ2-7	.	CASSLTRITYEQYF	TGTGCCAGCAGCCTGACTAGGATTACCTACGAGCAGTACTTC
TRBV2	.	TRBJ1-2	few	CASYDRQGYTF	TGTGCCAGCTACGACAGGCAAGGCTACACCTTC
TRBV19	TRBD2	TRBJ2-2	.	CASSTYYSGRKSGELFF	TGTGCCAGTAGTACCTACTATAGCGGGAGAAAATCCGGGGAGCTGTTTTTT
TRBV5-4	TRBD1	TRBJ2-2	.	CASSSRDSANTGELFF	TGTGCCAGCAGCTCCCGGGACAGCGCGAACACCGGGGAGCTGTTTTTT
TRBV3-1/TRBV3-2	.	TRBJ2-5	once	CASSLRQGGKETQYF	TGTGCCAGCAGTCTCCGGCAGGGGGGTAAAGAGACCCAGTACTTC
TRBV2	.	TRBJ2-5	.	CASSEMREETQYF	TGTGCCAGCAGTGAGATGCGGGAAGAGACCCAGTACTTC
TRBV5-4	TRBD2	TRBJ2-7	.	CASSRKRESSYEQYF	TGTGCCAGCAGCCGCAAGCGGGAGTCTTCCTACGAGCAGTACTTC
TRBV4-2	.	TRBJ2-1	.	CASSQSSDSYSYNEQFF	TGTGCCAGCAGCCAATCCTCAGACTCCTATTCCTACAATGAGCAGTTCTTC
TRBV2	.	TRBJ1-1	.	CASSEWGRELPAFF	TGTGCCAGCAGTGAATGGGGAAGGGAGTTACCAGCTTTCTTT
TRBV30	.	TRBJ2-3	.	CAWSAGWGTDTQYF	TGTGCCTGGAGTGCAGGGTGGGGCACAGATACGCAGTATTTT